Shown below are 27 T cell receptor beta chains from a single sample sequenced in a study of technical replicates of blood from a handful of donors. Here immunoSEQ multiplex PCR was the method, and the copy in TCRdb shows in-frame clones only, minus some. Among tens of thousands of clones listed, 85% to 95% were seen once. The sequenced sample consisted of PBMCs. These receptor sequences come from a human donor in good health. Some clones in this sample may be carry-over from other donors' samples.

V usage is TRBV6-5 and J usage is TRBJ1-1; TRBD1 might be the D (5 bases). The CDR3 is 15 residues long. Germline assignment: CDR1 MNHEY and CDR2 SVGAGI. Deletions cut 0 bases from V and 5 bases from J, with 13 bases between. The CDR3 DNA reads as TGTGCCAGCAGTTACTCAGCGGGGGTGGGGACTGAAGCTTTCTTT. It translates to CASSYSAGVGTEAFF.

V gene TRBV4-3 combines with J gene TRBJ2-1; 8 positions match TRBD2. CDR1 LGHNA and CDR2 YSLEER come from the germline V gene. V trimming: 0 bases; J trimming: 9 bases; junction bases outside the gene matches: 10. The CDR3 has 16 amino acids. CDR3 protein: CASSQDTAGGGGEQFF. Written as DNA, the CDR3 is TGCGCCAGCAGCCAAGATACGGCGGGAGGTGGTGGTGAGCAGTTCTTC.

The chain recombines TRBV2 with TRBJ2-1; the D gene is possibly TRBD1 (6 bases). This CDR3 spans 15 amino acids. V was pared by 2 bases and J by 3 bases, with 11 bases between. Germline V gives CDR1 SNHLY, CDR2 FYNNEI. The CDR3 DNA is TGTGCCAGCAGTGAAAATTCAGGGGTCTACAATGAGCAGTTCTTC. Translation: CASSENSGVYNEQFF.

The rearrangement joins TRBV2 to TRBJ1-1; D remains ambiguous. CDR1 SNHLY and CDR2 FYNNEI come from the germline V gene. V lost 4 bases to trimming and J lost 1 base, with 7 bases between them. This CDR3 has 13 residues. The CDR3 DNA reads TGTGCCAGCAGTGTTGGGCAGAACACTGAAGCTTTCTTT. This encodes CASSVGQNTEAFF.

V and J are TRBV6-1 and TRBJ2-3; 7 nucleotides match TRBD2. Germline CDR1 reads MNHNS; CDR2 reads SASEGT. The V gene end was trimmed by 8 bases and the J gene end by 6 bases; junction bases not matched to a gene: 8. This CDR3 region has 13 residues. For the CDR3, the DNA is TGTGCCAGCGGGGGTCGAGCGGGGGATACGCAGTATTTT. It is translated as CASGGRAGDTQYF.

The chain joins TRBV2 to TRBJ2-1; maybe TRBD2 (6 bases). Trimming pared 9 bases from V and 9 bases from J, leaving 18 bases between. CDR3 length: 13 residues. The germline V gene has CDR1 SNHLY and CDR2 FYNNEI. CDR3 DNA: TGTGCCAGTACCGGGACTTTTGAGGGTGAGCAGTTCTTC. This sequence encodes CASTGTFEGEQFF.

The V call is TRBV23-1, the J call TRBJ1-1, with TRBD1 as a possible D gene (6 bases). TRBV23-1 is annotated as an ORF whose role is uncertain. V was pared by 8 bases and J by 1 base, with 23 bases between. The CDR3 covers 17 residues. The CDR3, as DNA: TGCGCCAGCGGGTCTTCTACAGGGATTAGGGAGAACACTGAAGCTTTCTTT. Translating gives CASGSSTGIRENTEAFF.

The count of this clone is one. The chain joins TRBV10-3 to TRBJ2-5, with TRBD2 matching 11 bases. The CDR3 is 12 residues long. Germline trimming cut 10 bases from V and 4 bases from J; bases unmatched to any gene: 2. Germline CDR1 reads ENHRY; CDR2 reads SYGVKD. CDR3 DNA sequence: TGTGCCAGCGGGACTAGCGGAGAGACCCAGTACTTC. Amino acids: CASGTSGETQYF.

The V and J genes are TRBV5-6 and TRBJ1-2; TRBD1 is a possible D gene (5 bases). Germline values: CDR1 SGHDT, CDR2 YYEEEE. With 0 bases removed from V and 8 bases from J, the gap between germline ends came to 11 bases. The CDR3 contains 13 residues. Written as DNA, the CDR3 is TGTGCCAGCAGCTTGGGGGGCTTTGAGGGCTACACCTTC. Its translation is CASSLGGFEGYTF.

The chain joins TRBV10-3 to TRBJ2-1; unclear D gene. This CDR3 contains 14 residues. Germline lookup yields CDR1 ENHRY and CDR2 SYGVKD. The V gene lost 2 bases and the J gene lost 5 bases, with 10 bases spanning the gap. The CDR3 protein is CAISEGGEDNEQFF. The CDR3 DNA follows: TGTGCCATCAGTGAGGGCGGCGAAGACAATGAGCAGTTCTTC.

This chain uses TRBV5-1 with TRBJ2-1; 8 bases align to TRBD2. The V gene end was trimmed by 4 bases and the J gene end by 3 bases; junction bases not matched to a gene: 6. Germline assignment: CDR1 SGHRS and CDR2 YFSETQ. The CDR3 has 15 residues. Here the CDR3 reads CASSTGLDNYNEQFF. CDR3 coding DNA: TGCGCCAGCAGCACGGGACTAGATAACTACAATGAGCAGTTCTTC.

This clone is a singleton in its sample. The chain is built from TRBV4-3 and TRBJ2-7, with 11 nucleotides matching TRBD1. The CDR3 contains 15 residues. Germline CDR1 and CDR2: LGHNA and YSLEER. With V trimmed by 1 base and J by 5 bases, 4 bases remained unmatched. For the CDR3, the DNA is TGCGCCAGCAGCCAAGCCCGGGACAGGGGGAACGAGCAGTACTTC. Amino acid sequence: CASSQARDRGNEQYF.

This clone was picked up one time. This chain uses TRBV21-1 with TRBJ2-5; the table's D call of TRBD2 was not tested on the DNA. TRBV21-1 is reported as a pseudogene. The CDR3 extends over 15 amino acids. CDR3: CASSTLAGVTETQYF. In DNA form, the CDR3 reads TGTGCCAGCAGCACACTAGCGGGAGTAACGGAGACCCAGTACTTC.

The chain is built from TRBV4-1 and TRBJ1-1; TRBD1 might be the D (5 bases). This CDR3 spans 15 amino acids. The germline CDR1 and CDR2 sequences are MGHRA and YSYEKL. Trimming took off 4 bases at V and 2 bases at J, with 14 bases between the two ends. DNA of the CDR3: TGCGCCAGCAGCCTCCCTCTGGGGGGAAACACTGAAGCTTTCTTT. Its translation is CASSLPLGGNTEAFF.

The chain recombines TRBV5-6 with TRBJ2-7; D possibly corresponds to TRBD2 (5 bases). The V gene's germline CDR1 is SGHDT and CDR2 YYEEEE. V was shortened by 4 bases and J by 6 bases, with 20 bases between the two germline ends. The CDR3 contains 15 residues. In DNA form, the CDR3 reads TGTGCCAGCAGCAAGAGGGTCGGGTCTTTATTCGAGCAGTACTTC. Residues: CASSKRVGSLFEQYF.

V usage is TRBV7-2 and J usage is TRBJ2-2; D may be TRBD2 (6 bases). V lost 1 base to trimming and J lost 8 bases, with 17 bases between them. Germline assignment: CDR1 SGHTA and CDR2 FQGNSA. The CDR3 covers 16 residues. The CDR3 spells CASSLGSGLVRGELFF. CDR3 nucleotides: TGTGCCAGCAGCTTAGGGTCGGGACTTGTAAGGGGGGAGCTGTTTTTT.

The genes are TRBV6-5 and TRBJ2-1; 12 positions match TRBD2. The germline V gene has CDR1 MNHEY and CDR2 SVGAGI. With V trimmed by 5 bases and J by 9 bases, 8 bases remained unmatched. The CDR3 is 15 residues long. The CDR3 DNA is TGTGCCAGCAGTACCGGACTAGCGGGAAAGGGTGAGCAGTTCTTC. Residues: CASSTGLAGKGEQFF.

This chain links TRBV29-1 with TRBJ1-2; D not certain. V was pared by 0 bases and J by 5 bases, with 16 bases between. Germline CDR1 SQVTM, CDR2 ANQGSEA. CDR3 length: 15 residues. The CDR3 DNA follows: TGCAGCGTTGAAGATCCAGAGGGAAGAAGGTATGGCTACACCTTC. This gives the protein CSVEDPEGRRYGYTF.

The gene calls are TRBV6-5 and TRBJ1-6; D possibly corresponds to TRBD1 (6 bases). The CDR3 spans 15 residues. Germline V lookup: CDR1 MNHEY, CDR2 SVGAGI. Trimming removed 2 bases at V and 7 bases at J, with 12 bases between. CDR3 amino acids: CASSYPIRGNSPLHF. In DNA, the CDR3 is TGTGCCAGCAGTTACCCGATAAGGGGGAATTCACCCCTCCACTTT.

The chain recombines TRBV18 with TRBJ2-7; a possible D gene is TRBD1 (5 bases). This CDR3 spans 15 amino acids. V shed 3 bases and J shed 1 base, with 13 bases lying between them. Germline assignment: CDR1 KGHSH and CDR2 LQKENI. The CDR3 sequence: CASSPDLRQSYEQYF. The CDR3 DNA reads as TGTGCCAGCTCACCCGACCTACGACAGTCCTACGAGCAGTACTTC.

V gene TRBV4-3 combines with J gene TRBJ2-1; 14 nucleotides align to TRBD2. This CDR3 is built from 16 residues. V dropped 4 bases and J dropped 7; count of bases not matched to a gene: 6. Per the germline V gene, CDR1 is LGHNA and CDR2 is YSLEER. CDR3 in amino acids: CASSPGTSGSRNEQFF. As DNA, the CDR3 is TGCGCCAGCAGCCCGGGGACTAGCGGGAGTCGGAATGAGCAGTTCTTC.

The chain carries TRBV6-5 and TRBJ2-3; D is ambiguous. Trimming pared 0 bases from V and 0 bases from J, leaving 7 bases between. CDR1 is MNHEY, CDR2 SVGAGI, per germline. The CDR3 covers 15 residues. For the CDR3, the DNA is TGTGCCAGCAGTTACTCGGCGGCTAGCACAGATACGCAGTATTTT. Protein: CASSYSAASTDTQYF.

This clone was picked up a small number of times. CDR3 amino acids: CASSLAVAVTDTQYF. CDR3 in DNA: TGTGCCAGCAGCTTGGCGGTAGCGGTCACAGATACGCAGTATTTT. The V and J genes are TRBV5-6 and TRBJ2-3; TRBD2 is a possible D gene (6 bases). The V gene's germline CDR1 is SGHDT and CDR2 YYEEEE. V dropped 0 bases and J dropped 2 bases, with 10 bases sitting between them. The CDR3 runs 15 residues.

The chain has TRBV15 and TRBJ2-1, with 15 bases fitting TRBD2. The CDR3 length is 17 residues. Losses at the gene ends were 1 base for V and 6 bases for J; bases not matched to a gene: 4. Germline V lookup: CDR1 LNHNV, CDR2 YYDKDF (reference sequence). CDR3 coding DNA: TGTGCCACCAGCAGAGCCGGGACTAGCGGGAGGCCCAATGAGCAGTTCTTC. It specifies CATSRAGTSGRPNEQFF.

V is TRBV30 and J is TRBJ1-2, with TRBD1 matching 7 bases. This CDR3 comprises 13 residues. The germline V gene has CDR1 GTSNPN and CDR2 SVGIG (reference sequence). V gave up 1 base and J gave up 5 bases; unmatched junction bases: 4. CDR3 in amino acids: CAWSEGARYGYTF. CDR3 DNA: TGTGCCTGGAGTGAGGGGGCAAGGTATGGCTACACCTTC.

V gene TRBV13 combines with J gene TRBJ1-1; D gene unclear. V was shortened by 5 bases and J by 2 bases, with 6 bases between the two germline ends. The CDR3 loop spans 12 amino acids. CDR1 and CDR2 (germline): PRHDT, FYEKMQ (reference sequence). CDR3: CASSRFNTEAFF. CDR3 DNA sequence: TGTGCCAGCAGCCGGTTCAACACTGAAGCTTTCTTT.

As DNA, the CDR3 is TGTGCCACCGGCAAGCTGGGGGGTACTGAAAAACTGTTTTTT. Translated: CATGKLGGTEKLFF. The chain is built from TRBV10-3 and TRBJ1-4; D perhaps matches TRBD1 (5 bases). The CDR3 consists of 14 residues. Trimming shortened V by 10 bases and J by 7 bases, and 19 bases separated the two germline ends. The germline V gene encodes CDR1 ENHRY and CDR2 SYGVKD.